Below are 8 T cell receptor beta chains sequenced from a single sample in a study of blood T cell repertoires in COVID-19 (dated by TCRdb to the early 2020s). Receptors were amplified or captured by the immunoSEQ multiplex PCR assay. TCRdb holds this immuneACCESS table with in-frame rearrangements only. Some clones are missing; in checked studies, unresolved V genes explain under half, and the rest has no known cause. Recorded for this sample are 180,000 or so clones; 84% of them occurred a single time. The ten biggest clones cover roughly 8% of the sample. The sample consisted of peripheral blood. The source of these receptors is a man aged 40-50 years who had recovered from COVID-19.

The chain joins TRBV6-5 to TRBJ1-2; TRBD1 matches 7 bases. CDR3 length: 16 amino acids. V gave up 4 bases and J gave up 1 base; unmatched junction bases: 9. Germline V gene lookup returns CDR1 MNHEY and CDR2 SVGAGI. The CDR3 DNA is TGTGCCAGCAGTTTCGGAACAGGGGAACATAACTATGGCTACACCTTC. This gives the protein CASSFGTGEHNYGYTF.

This clone was counted between two and nine times. This rearrangement joins TRBV19 to TRBJ1-2; 7 positions agree with TRBD1. Germline CDR1 reads LNHDA; CDR2 reads SQIVND (reference sequence). Trimming at V came to 10 bases and at J to 4 bases, leaving 6 bases not matched to a gene. The CDR3 runs 12 residues. CDR3 nucleotide sequence: TGTGCCACCTTGGACAGGCTCTATGGCTACACCTTC. As protein: CATLDRLYGYTF.

Comments on this clone: The same CDR3 arises from other DNA sequences in this sample as well. This chain uses TRBV9 with TRBJ2-7, with TRBD1 identical over 8 bases. Germline V gene data show CDR1 as SGDLS and CDR2 as YYNGEE. The CDR3 is 15 amino acids. V shed 0 bases, J shed 0 bases, and the junction held 2 bases outside the gene matches. The CDR3 nucleotides read TGTGCCAGCAGCGTAGGGACAGGGATCTCCTACGAGCAGTACTTC. It translates to CASSVGTGISYEQYF. Variable domain in full (rest from reference TRBV9 and TRBJ2-7): DSGVTQTPKHLITATGQRVTLRCSPRSGDLSVYWYQQSLDQGLQFLIQYYNGEERAKGNILERFSAQQFPDLHSELNLSSLELGDSALYFCASSVGTGISYEQYFGPGTRLTVT.

This clone was recorded once. The V gene is TRBV14, the J gene TRBJ2-5; D unclear. The CDR3 consists of 16 residues. Trimming removed 5 bases at V and 2 bases at J, with 18 bases between. CDR1 is SGHDN, CDR2 FVKESK, per germline. The CDR3 nucleotides are TGTGCCAGCAGCAAACCCCCTATGTGGGCTCAAGAGACCCAGTACTTC. This codes for CASSKPPMWAQETQYF.

This clone was detected only once. CDR3 amino acids: CASSLAGGNQPQHF. Written as DNA, the CDR3 is TGCGCCAGCAGCTTGGCAGGGGGCAATCAGCCCCAGCATTTT. This chain uses TRBV5-1 with TRBJ1-5, with D maybe TRBD1 (6 bases). V lost 0 bases, J lost 2 bases, and 6 bases lay in between. Germline V gene lookup returns CDR1 SGHRS and CDR2 YFSETQ. The CDR3 length is 14 residues.

V and J are TRBV5-6 and TRBJ2-3, with TRBD2 matching 9 bases. The germline V gene has CDR1 SGHDT and CDR2 YYEEEE. CDR3 length: 15 residues. The junction had 3 bases not matched to a gene; V was cut back by 2 bases and J by 2 bases. The CDR3, as DNA: TGTGCCAGCAGCTTAATAGCGGGGGACACAGATACGCAGTATTTT. Translation: CASSLIAGDTDTQYF.

The CDR3 sequence is CASSPLLELGEQYF. The CDR3 DNA is TGTGCCAGCTCACCTCTGCTAGAATTGGGCGAGCAGTACTTC. The rearrangement uses TRBV18 and TRBJ2-7; no clear D gene. V lost 3 bases and J lost 6, with 15 bases in between. This CDR3 has 14 residues. Per germline, CDR1 KGHSH and CDR2 LQKENI. Full variable domain (rest looked up from reference TRBV18 and TRBJ2-7): NAGVMQNPRHLVRRRGQEARLRCSPMKGHSHVYWYRQLPEEGLKFMVYLQKENIIDESGMPKERFSAEFPKEGPSILRIQQVVRGDSAAYFCASSPLLELGEQYFGPGTRLTVT.

This clone was counted a single time. The V gene is TRBV30, the J gene TRBJ2-7, with TRBD2 matching over 14 bases. Losses at the gene ends were 8 bases for V and 5 bases for J; bases not matched to a gene: 8. The length of the CDR3 is 14 residues. Germline V gene sequence: CDR1 GTSNPN, CDR2 SVGIG (reference sequence). The CDR3 coding sequence is TGTGCCGGACGGGGGACTAGCGGGGGCCACGAGCAGTACTTC. Its protein product is CAGRGTSGGHEQYF.